The rows below give T cell receptor beta chains drawn from one sample of a study of shared T cell receptors in the human thymus. Clones were read by immunoSEQ multiplex PCR, and TCRdb kept only the in-frame ones, dropping some. Of hundreds of thousands of clones listed, around 87% are singletons. This sample also belongs to another study, concerning human thymus T cells.

Sequencing was carried out using thymocytes. Receptors were obtained from a boy under two years old with a congenital heart defect. Both conserved end residues are part of each CDR3. A D gene is named only where the DNA matches it firmly. Rows give clone size only sometimes, using once, few, many, or a class for an expanded clone.

>15|TRBD1|TRBJ1-1|TRBV7-8|.
CASSFRDRERTEAFF
TGTGCCAGCAGCTTCCGGGACAGGGAGCGGACTGAAGCTTTCTTT
>15|.|TRBJ2-5|TRBV7-2|.
CASSPGLAGQETQYF
TGTGCCAGCAGCCCCGGGTTAGCAGGGCAAGAGACCCAGTACTTC
>16|TRBD2|TRBJ2-3|TRBV7-2|.
CASSLPQAGEMNTQYF
TGTGCCAGCAGTTTACCCCAAGCGGGGGAGATGAATACGCAGTATTTT
>15|TRBD1|TRBJ2-7|TRBV28|few
CASSIAPATGGKQYF
TGTGCCAGCAGTATAGCCCCCGCTACAGGGGGCAAGCAGTACTTC
>16|.|TRBJ1-4|TRBV10-3|.
CAISESRTQSNEKLFF
TGTGCCATCAGTGAGTCGAGGACTCAATCTAATGAAAAACTGTTTTTT
>17|.|TRBJ2-3|TRBV11-2|.
CASSLDPLGRGRDTQYF
TGTGCCAGCAGCTTAGATCCCTTGGGCAGGGGACGAGATACGCAGTATTTT
>14|.|TRBJ1-1|TRBV5-1|.
CASRGSRLSTEAFF
TGCGCCAGCAGAGGTTCCAGGCTGAGCACTGAAGCTTTCTTT
>17|.|TRBJ2-1|TRBV19|.
CASSILARLYMYNEQFF
TGTGCCAGTAGTATATTGGCTAGACTCTATATGTACAATGAGCAGTTCTTC
>19|TRBD2|TRBJ2-3|TRBV6-1|.
CASSVGRKTSGTSTDTQYF
TGTGCCAGCAGTGTGGGCCGGAAGACTAGCGGGACTAGCACAGATACGCAGTATTTT
>17|.|TRBJ2-5|TRBV7-4|once
CASSLGARNRRQETQYF
TGTGCCAGCAGCTTGGGAGCGCGGAACAGACGTCAAGAGACCCAGTACTTC
>14|TRBD1|TRBJ2-7|TRBV7-2|.
CASSRTGSSYEQYF
TGTGCCAGCAGCAGGACAGGGAGCTCCTACGAGCAGTACTTC
>17|TRBD1|TRBJ2-6|TRBV27|.
CASSFGQGDSGANVLTF
TGTGCCAGCAGTTTCGGACAGGGAGACTCTGGGGCCAACGTCCTGACTTTC
>16|.|TRBJ1-1|TRBV11-2|.
CASSLLYGGGTTEAFF
TGTGCCAGCAGCTTACTTTATGGCGGGGGAACCACTGAAGCTTTCTTT
>16|TRBD1|TRBJ2-1|TRBV5-4|.
CASSIRQGRFLNEQFF
TGTGCCAGCAGCATACGACAGGGCCGATTTCTTAATGAGCAGTTCTTC
>19|TRBD1|TRBJ1-4|TRBV28|.
CASSLGRDRATREIEKLFF
TGTGCCAGCAGTTTGGGTCGGGACAGGGCCACAAGGGAAATTGAAAAACTGTTTTTT
>16|TRBD1|TRBJ1-5|TRBV28|once
CASSFELDRDPQPQHF
TGTGCCAGCAGTTTCGAGCTGGACAGGGACCCTCAGCCCCAGCATTTT
>21|TRBD1|TRBJ1-2|TRBV5-1|.
CASSLDWRVWDSLGGYYGYTF
TGCGCCAGCAGCTTGGATTGGAGAGTTTGGGACAGCCTAGGAGGATACTATGGCTACACCTTC